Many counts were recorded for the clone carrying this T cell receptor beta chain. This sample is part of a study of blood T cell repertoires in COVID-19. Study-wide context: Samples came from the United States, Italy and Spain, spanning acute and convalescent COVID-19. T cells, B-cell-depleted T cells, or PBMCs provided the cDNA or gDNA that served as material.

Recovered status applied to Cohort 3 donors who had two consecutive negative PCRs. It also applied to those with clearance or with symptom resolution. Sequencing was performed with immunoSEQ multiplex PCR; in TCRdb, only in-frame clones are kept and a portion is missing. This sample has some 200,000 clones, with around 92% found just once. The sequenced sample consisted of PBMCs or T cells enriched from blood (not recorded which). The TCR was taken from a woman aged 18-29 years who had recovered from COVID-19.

CDR3 sequence (DNA): TGCGCCAGCAGCCGATCGAGGGTTCGGTATTCCGGGGAGCTGTTTTTT. It is translated as CASSRSRVRYSGELFF. J is TRBJ2-2 and V is TRBV4-1; D might be TRBD2 (5 bases). The CDR3 length is 16 residues. With 4 bases removed from V and 6 bases from J, the gap between germline ends came to 18 bases. CDR1 is MGHRA and CDR2 is YSYEKL in the germline V gene.